This T cell receptor (beta chain) was recorded in a study of blood T cell repertoires in COVID-19. Whole-study context: Samples representing acute and convalescent COVID-19 were sourced from the United States, Italy and Spain. In each case, the material was cDNA or gDNA derived from T cells, B-cell-depleted T cells, or PBMCs.

The CDR3 is 13 residues long. The germline V and J ends were trimmed by 2 bases and 4 bases, with 6 bases remaining between them. Profiled with immunoSEQ multiplex PCR; TCRdb holds only in-frame clones, not every one. The sample contains 9,000 to 10,000 clones, around 78% of which appear only once. The sequence derives from a human donor in a cohort sampled during active COVID-19. The sample was peripheral blood. The rearrangement links TRBV12-3 or TRBV12-4 to TRBJ1-5; D remains unclear. Here the CDR3 reads CASSLHQNQPQHF. CDR3 bases: TGTGCCAGCAGTTTACACCAGAATCAGCCCCAGCATTTT.